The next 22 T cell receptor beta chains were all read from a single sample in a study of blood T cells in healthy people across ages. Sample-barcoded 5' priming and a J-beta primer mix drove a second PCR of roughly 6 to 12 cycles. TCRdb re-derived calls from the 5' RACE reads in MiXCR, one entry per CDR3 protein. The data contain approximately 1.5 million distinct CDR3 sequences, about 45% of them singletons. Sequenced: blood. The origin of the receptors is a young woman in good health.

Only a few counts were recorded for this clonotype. As DNA, the CDR3 is TGCAGCGTTTTGACCGGGGCCCCCTACGAGCAGTACTTC. This gives the protein CSVLTGAPYEQYF. V usage is TRBV29-1 and J usage is TRBJ2-7, with D perhaps being TRBD1 or TRBD2 (5 bases each). Trimming cost V 5 bases and J 2 bases, with 13 bases left between them. The germline gives CDR1 SQVTM, CDR2 ANQGSEA. This CDR3 has 13 residues.

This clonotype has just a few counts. CDR3 amino acids: CASSLAVTSDTNYGYTF. The CDR3 region has the DNA TGTGCCAGCAGCTTAGCGGTAACCTCGGACACGAACTATGGCTACACCTTC. The genes are TRBV7-9 and TRBJ1-2; D is perhaps TRBD1 (5 bases). Germline CDR1 reads SEHNR; CDR2 reads FQNEAQ (reference sequence). This CDR3 comprises 17 residues. V lost 0 bases and J 2 bases, leaving 16 bases between the germline ends.

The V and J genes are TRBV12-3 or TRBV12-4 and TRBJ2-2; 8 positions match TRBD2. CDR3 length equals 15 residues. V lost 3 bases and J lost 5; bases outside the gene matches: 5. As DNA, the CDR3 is TGTGCCAGCAGTTTCGCCGGGACTAGTACCGGGGAGCTGTTTTTT. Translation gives CASSFAGTSTGELFF.

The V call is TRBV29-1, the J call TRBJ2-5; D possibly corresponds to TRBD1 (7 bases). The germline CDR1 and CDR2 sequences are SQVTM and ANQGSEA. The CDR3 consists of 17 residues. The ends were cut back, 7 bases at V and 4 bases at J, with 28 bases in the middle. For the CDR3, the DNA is TGCAGCGCTGAGGGGGCCTTCCCGGGAGAGGGAGGAGAGACCCAGTACTTC. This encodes CSAEGAFPGEGGETQYF.

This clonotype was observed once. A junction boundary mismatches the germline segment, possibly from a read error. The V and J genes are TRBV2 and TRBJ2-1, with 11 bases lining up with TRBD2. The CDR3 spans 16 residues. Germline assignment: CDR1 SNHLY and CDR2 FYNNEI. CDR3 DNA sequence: TGTGCCAGCATGGGGACTAGCGGCAGCTCCTGCAATGAGCAGTTCTTC. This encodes CASMGTSGSSCNEQFF.

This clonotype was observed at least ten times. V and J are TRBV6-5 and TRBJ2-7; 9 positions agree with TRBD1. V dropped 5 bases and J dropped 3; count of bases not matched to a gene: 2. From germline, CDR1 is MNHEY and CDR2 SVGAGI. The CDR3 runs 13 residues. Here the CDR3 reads CASSDRGFYEQYF. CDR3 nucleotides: TGTGCCAGCAGTGACAGGGGGTTCTACGAGCAGTACTTC.

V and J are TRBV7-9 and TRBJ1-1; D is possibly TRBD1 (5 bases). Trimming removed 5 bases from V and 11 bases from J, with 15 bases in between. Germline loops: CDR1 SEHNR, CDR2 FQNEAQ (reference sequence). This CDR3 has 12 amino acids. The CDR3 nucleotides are TGTGCCAGCAGCACCAGGGCGGGACGGGCTTTCTTT. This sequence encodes CASSTRAGRAFF.

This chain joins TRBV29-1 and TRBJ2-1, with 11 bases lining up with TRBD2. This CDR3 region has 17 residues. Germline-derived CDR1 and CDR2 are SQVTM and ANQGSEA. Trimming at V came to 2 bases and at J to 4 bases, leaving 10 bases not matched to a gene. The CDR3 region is CSVERFSGRAPYNEQFF. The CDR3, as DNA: TGCAGCGTTGAACGGTTTAGCGGGAGGGCCCCTTACAATGAGCAGTTCTTC.

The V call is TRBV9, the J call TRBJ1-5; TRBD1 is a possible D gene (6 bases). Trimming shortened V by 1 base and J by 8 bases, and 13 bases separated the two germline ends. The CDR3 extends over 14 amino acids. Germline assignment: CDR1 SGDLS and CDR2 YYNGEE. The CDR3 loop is CASSVQGGREPQHF. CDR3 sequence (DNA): TGTGCCAGCAGCGTACAAGGGGGTAGGGAGCCCCAGCATTTT.

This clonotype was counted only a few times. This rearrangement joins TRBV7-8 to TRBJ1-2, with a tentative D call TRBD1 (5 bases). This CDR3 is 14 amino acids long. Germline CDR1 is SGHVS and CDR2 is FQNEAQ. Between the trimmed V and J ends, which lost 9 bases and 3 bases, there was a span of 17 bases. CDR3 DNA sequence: TGTGCCAGTTCCGGTCTTGGGGGAGACTATGGCTACACCTTC. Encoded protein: CASSGLGGDYGYTF.

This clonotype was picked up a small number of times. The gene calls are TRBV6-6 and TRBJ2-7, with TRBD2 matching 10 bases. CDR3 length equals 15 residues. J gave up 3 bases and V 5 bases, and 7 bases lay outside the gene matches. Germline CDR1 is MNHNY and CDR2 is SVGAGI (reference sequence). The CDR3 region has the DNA TGTGCCAGCAGTCTCTCTAGCGGGGGATTCTACGAGCAGTACTTC. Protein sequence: CASSLSSGGFYEQYF.

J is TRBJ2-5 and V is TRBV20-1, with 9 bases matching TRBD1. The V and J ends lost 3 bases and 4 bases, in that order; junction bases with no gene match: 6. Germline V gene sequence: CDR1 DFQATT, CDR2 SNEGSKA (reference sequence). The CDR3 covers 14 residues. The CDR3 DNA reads TGCAGTGCTAGGGGGACAGGGCGGACAGAGACCCAGTACTTC. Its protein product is CSARGTGRTETQYF.

CDR3 nucleotide sequence: TGTGCCAGCAGCCGACGACAAATGTATAATTCACCCCTCCACTTT. It codes for CASSRRQMYNSPLHF. The chain uses TRBV5-6 and TRBJ1-6; D not resolved. The length of the CDR3 is 15 residues. V was shortened by 4 bases and J by 4 bases, with 12 bases between the two germline ends. Germline assignment: CDR1 SGHDT and CDR2 YYEEEE.

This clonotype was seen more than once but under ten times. CDR3 sequence reads: CASSQALNRGRGSTDTQYF. CDR3 DNA: TGTGCCAGCAGCCAAGCCCTTAATCGAGGCCGAGGATCCACAGATACGCAGTATTTT. This chain joins TRBV4-2 and TRBJ2-3; D is uncertain. This CDR3 comprises 19 residues. The germline CDR1 and CDR2 sequences are LGHNA and YNFKEQ. The V end was cut by 1 base, the J end by 2 bases, with 22 bases between.

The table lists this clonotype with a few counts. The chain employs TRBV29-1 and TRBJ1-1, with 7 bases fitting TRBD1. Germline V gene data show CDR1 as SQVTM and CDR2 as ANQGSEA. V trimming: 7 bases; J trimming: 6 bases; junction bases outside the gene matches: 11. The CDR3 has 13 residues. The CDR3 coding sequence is TGCAGCGCCGAGGGGCAGGGGGGGGCTGAAGCTTTCTTT. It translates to CSAEGQGGAEAFF. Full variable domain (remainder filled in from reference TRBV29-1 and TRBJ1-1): SAVISQKPSRDICQRGTSLTIQCQVDSQVTMMFWYRQQPGQSLTLIATANQGSEATYESGFVIDKFPISRPNLTFSTLTVSNMSPEDSSIYLCSAEGQGGAEAFFGQGTRLTVV.

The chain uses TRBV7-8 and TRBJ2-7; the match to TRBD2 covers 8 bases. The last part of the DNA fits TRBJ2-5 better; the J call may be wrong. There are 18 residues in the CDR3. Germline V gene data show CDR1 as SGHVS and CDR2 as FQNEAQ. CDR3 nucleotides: TGTGCCAGCACCACATTTGAAGCGGGAGTTTTCTTTGGAGAGACCCAGTACTTC. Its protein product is CASTTFEAGVFFGETQYF.

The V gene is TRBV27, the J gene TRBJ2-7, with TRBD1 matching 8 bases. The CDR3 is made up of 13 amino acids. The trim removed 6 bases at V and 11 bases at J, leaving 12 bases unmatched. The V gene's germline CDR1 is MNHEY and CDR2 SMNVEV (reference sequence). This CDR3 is CASSRTGIAVEYF. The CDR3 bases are TGTGCCAGCAGCAGGACAGGGATTGCTGTGGAGTACTTC.

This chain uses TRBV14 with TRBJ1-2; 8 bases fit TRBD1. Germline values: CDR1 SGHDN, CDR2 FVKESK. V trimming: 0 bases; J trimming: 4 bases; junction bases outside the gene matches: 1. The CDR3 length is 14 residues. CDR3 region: CASSQDGTGYGYTF. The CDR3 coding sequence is TGTGCCAGCAGCCAAGATGGGACAGGCTATGGCTACACCTTC.

The CDR3 loop is CAWSRRALNTEAFF. CDR3 sequence (DNA): TGTGCCTGGAGCCGCAGGGCGCTGAACACTGAAGCTTTCTTT. The chain links TRBV30 to TRBJ1-1; D might be TRBD1 (5 bases). This CDR3 spans 14 amino acids. Per germline, CDR1 GTSNPN and CDR2 SVGIG (reference sequence). V shed 3 bases and J shed 0 bases, with 11 bases lying between them.

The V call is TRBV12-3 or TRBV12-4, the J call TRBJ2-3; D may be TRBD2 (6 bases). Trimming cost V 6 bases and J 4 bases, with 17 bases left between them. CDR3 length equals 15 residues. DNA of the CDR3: TGTGCCAGCAGCTGGGACTGGAGGCAGGCAGATACGCAGTATTTT. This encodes CASSWDWRQADTQYF.

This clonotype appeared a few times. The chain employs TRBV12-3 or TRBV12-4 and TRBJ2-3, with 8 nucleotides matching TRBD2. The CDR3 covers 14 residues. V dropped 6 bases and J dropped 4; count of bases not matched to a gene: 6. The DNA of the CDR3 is TGTGCCAGCAGCCACAGCGGGAGTGCAGATACGCAGTATTTT. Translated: CASSHSGSADTQYF.

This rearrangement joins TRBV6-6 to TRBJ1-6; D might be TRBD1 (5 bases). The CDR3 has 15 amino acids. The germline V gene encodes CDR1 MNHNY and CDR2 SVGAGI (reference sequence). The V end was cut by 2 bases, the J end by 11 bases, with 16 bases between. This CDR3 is CASSYVGAIGAPLHF. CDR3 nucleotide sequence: TGTGCCAGCAGTTACGTCGGAGCTATAGGGGCACCCCTCCACTTT.